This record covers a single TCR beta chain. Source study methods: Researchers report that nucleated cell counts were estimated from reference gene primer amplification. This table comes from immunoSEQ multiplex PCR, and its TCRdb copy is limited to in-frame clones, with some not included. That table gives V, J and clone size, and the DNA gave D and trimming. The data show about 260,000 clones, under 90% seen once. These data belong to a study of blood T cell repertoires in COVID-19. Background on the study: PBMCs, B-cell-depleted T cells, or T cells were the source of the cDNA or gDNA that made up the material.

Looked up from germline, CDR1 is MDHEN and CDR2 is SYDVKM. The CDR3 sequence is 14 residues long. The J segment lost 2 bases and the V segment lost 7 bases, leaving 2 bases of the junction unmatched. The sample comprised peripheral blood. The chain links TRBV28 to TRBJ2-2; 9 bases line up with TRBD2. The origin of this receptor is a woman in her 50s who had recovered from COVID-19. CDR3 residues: CASTTSGNTGELFF. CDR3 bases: TGTGCCAGCACGACTAGCGGAAACACCGGGGAGCTGTTTTTT.